The sequence of this T cell receptor beta chain was determined in a study of T-cell reconstitution after alpha-beta-depleted transplantation in children. Study-level results: In patients about two months after transplant, alpha-beta T cells reportedly arose from several hundred expanded graft clones. It was newly produced T cells that mostly accounted for T-cell counts and diversity one year after transplant. Surviving recipient T cells and intrathymic progenitors accounted for some patients' high TCRbeta diversity at day 60.

To note about this clonotype: Antigen specificity is unknown.

As it was prepared, the TCRbeta library received unique molecular identifiers. TCRdb used MiXCR to reprocess the PCR reads, holding one entry per CDR3 protein. The table has about 300,000 distinct CDR3 sequences, around 7.1% seen once; the top ten hold 9.1%. CDR3 length equals 17 residues. CDR1 and CDR2 from the germline V gene are SNHLY and FYNNEI. V gave up 7 bases and J gave up 0 bases; unmatched junction bases: 8. Sequences were derived from peripheral blood, sampled 360 days after TCRalphabeta/CD19-depleted stem cell transplant. This receptor was identified in a female patient aged 2-9 years who had a stem cell transplant for Fanconi anemia, so the T cells may come from the graft donor. The J gene is TRBJ2-6, the V gene TRBV2; 8 bases are shared with TRBD1. DNA for the CDR3: TGTGCCAGCATTAAAGGGACAGGCTTCTCTGGGGCCAACGTCCTGACTTTC. Encoded protein: CASIKGTGFSGANVLTF.